Below, 5 T cell receptor beta chains from the same sample are listed, as sequenced in a study of regulatory T cells in long-lasting Graves disease. iRepertoire HTBI primers and Arm-PCR of CDR3 regions built TCR beta libraries. TCRdb independently ran MiXCR on the multiplex PCR reads; one entry per CDR3 protein. The sample contains a few hundred thousand distinct CDR3 sequences, approximately 10% of which appear only once. Time point indicated: newly diagnosed GD, antithyroid drugs for less than 3 months. RNA isolated from PBMCs was used to make the TCR library. In addition, the sample was reused for a study of T cells in Graves' hyperthyroidism and ophthalmopathy.

The starting material was peripheral blood mononuclear cells (PBMCs), obtained at new diagnosis, from a patient treated with antithyroid drugs. Every receptor here comes from a woman between 18 and 29 years old with Graves disease.

This clonotype was found a few times. This chain connects TRBV12-3 or TRBV12-4 to TRBJ1-2; D is perhaps TRBD1 (6 bases). There are 12 residues in the CDR3. Trimming cost V 7 bases and J 8 bases, with 14 bases left between them. CDR3 nucleotides: TGTGCCAGCACCCTATGGGGGGGCGGCTACACCTTC. This codes for CASTLWGGGYTF.

This clonotype was found once. It differs at one base from a far larger clone, so likely a read error. The chain combines TRBV6-9 with TRBJ1-1, with 9 bases matching TRBD1. Germline assignment: CDR1 MNHGY and CDR2 SVAAGI. CDR3 size: 18 residues. CDR3 region: CASSYPPGQGRWVTETFF. CDR3 bases: TGTGCCAGCAGTTACCCTCCGGGACAGGGCAGGTGGGTCACTGAAACTTTCTTT.

This clonotype was picked up a small number of times. The junction differs from germline at one of its ends, possibly a read error. CDR3 sequence (DNA): TGTGCCAGCAGCTTAAATGGCTGGACTAGCGGTTACAATGAGCGGTTCTTC. Translation gives CASSLNGWTSGYNERFF. This sequence joins TRBV7-3 and TRBJ2-1, with 10 bases fitting TRBD2. In germline, CDR1 is SGHTA, CDR2 FQGTGA. The CDR3 is 17 residues long.

As to this clonotype: A single base separates this from a much larger clone, so it may be a read error. The CDR3 spells CAASDLASGSSYNEQFF. The CDR3 bases are TGTGCCGCCAGTGACTTAGCTAGCGGGAGCTCCTACAATGAGCAGTTCTTC. The V call is TRBV24-1, the J call TRBJ2-1, with 10 bases matching TRBD2. The CDR3 spans 17 residues. Germline assignment: CDR1 KGHDR and CDR2 SFDVKD.

In its sample, this clonotype was seen many times. The chain carries TRBV18 and TRBJ2-5; 9 nucleotides match TRBD2. V was clipped by 1 base and J by 1 base; unmatched bases: 1. CDR3 length equals 15 residues. From germline, CDR1 is KGHSH and CDR2 LQKENI. As DNA, the CDR3 is TGTGCCAGCTCACCACTAGCGGGGGTCCAAGAGACCCAGTACTTC. This encodes CASSPLAGVQETQYF.